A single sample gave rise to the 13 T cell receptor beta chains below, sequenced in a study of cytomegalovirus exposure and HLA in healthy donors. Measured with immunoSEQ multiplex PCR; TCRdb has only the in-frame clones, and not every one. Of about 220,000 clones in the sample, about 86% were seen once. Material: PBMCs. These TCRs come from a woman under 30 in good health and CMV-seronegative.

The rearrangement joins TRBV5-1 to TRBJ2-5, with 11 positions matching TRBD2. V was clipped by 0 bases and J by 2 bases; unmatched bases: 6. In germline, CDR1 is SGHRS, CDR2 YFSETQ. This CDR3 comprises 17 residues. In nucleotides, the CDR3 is TGCGCCAGCAGCTTGGCCTTTGGGACTAGCGGACAAGAGACCCAGTACTTC. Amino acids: CASSLAFGTSGQETQYF.

The CDR3 sequence is CASSEPGRLRNEKLFF. The CDR3 region has the DNA TGTGCCAGCAGCGAACCGGGGAGGCTGCGTAATGAAAAACTGTTTTTT. The chain joins TRBV5-8 to TRBJ1-4; D unresolved. V was clipped by 4 bases and J by 4 bases, with 17 bases between them. Germline loops: CDR1 SGHTS, CDR2 YDEGEE. The CDR3 is made up of 16 amino acids.

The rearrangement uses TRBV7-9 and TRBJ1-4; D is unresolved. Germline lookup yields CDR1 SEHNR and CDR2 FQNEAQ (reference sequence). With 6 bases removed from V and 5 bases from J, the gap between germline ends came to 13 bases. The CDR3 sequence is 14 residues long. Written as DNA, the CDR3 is TGTGCCAGCAGTCCCGGGAGATTAAATGAAAAACTGTTTTTT. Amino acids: CASSPGRLNEKLFF.

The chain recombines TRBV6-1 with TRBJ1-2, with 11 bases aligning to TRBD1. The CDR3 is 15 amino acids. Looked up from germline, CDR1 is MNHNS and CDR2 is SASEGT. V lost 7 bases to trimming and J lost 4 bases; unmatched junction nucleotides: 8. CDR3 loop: CASTLGQGASYGYTF. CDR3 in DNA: TGTGCCAGCACTCTCGGACAGGGGGCTTCCTATGGCTACACCTTC.

The CDR3 nucleotides read TGTGCCTGGATCGCGGACTACAATGAGCAGTTCTTC. Residues: CAWIADYNEQFF. The chain has TRBV30 and TRBJ2-1; D gene ambiguous. This CDR3 has 12 residues. The V gene's germline CDR1 is GTSNPN and CDR2 SVGIG (reference sequence). Trimming shortened V by 4 bases and J by 3 bases, and 7 bases separated the two germline ends.

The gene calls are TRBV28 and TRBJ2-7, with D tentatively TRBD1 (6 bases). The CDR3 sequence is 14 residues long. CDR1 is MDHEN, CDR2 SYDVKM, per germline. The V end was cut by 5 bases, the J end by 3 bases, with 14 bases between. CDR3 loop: CASSTVTGIYEQYF. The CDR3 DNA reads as TGTGCCAGCAGTACCGTTACAGGGATCTACGAGCAGTACTTC.

The CDR3: CASSVQGGTGELFF. As DNA, the CDR3 is TGTGCCAGCAGTGTCCAGGGTGGCACCGGGGAGCTGTTTTTT. The chain links TRBV2 to TRBJ2-2; a possible D gene is TRBD1 (5 bases). Germline CDR1 and CDR2: SNHLY and FYNNEI. Trimming pared 4 bases from V and 4 bases from J, leaving 10 bases between. The CDR3 has 14 amino acids.

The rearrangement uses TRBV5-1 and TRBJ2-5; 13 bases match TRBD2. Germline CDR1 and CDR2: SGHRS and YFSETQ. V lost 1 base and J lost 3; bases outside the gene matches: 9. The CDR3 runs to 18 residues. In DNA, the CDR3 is TGCGCCAGCAGCTTGCGAAGCCGACTAGCGGGAGGAAAAGAGACCCAGTACTTC. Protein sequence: CASSLRSRLAGGKETQYF.

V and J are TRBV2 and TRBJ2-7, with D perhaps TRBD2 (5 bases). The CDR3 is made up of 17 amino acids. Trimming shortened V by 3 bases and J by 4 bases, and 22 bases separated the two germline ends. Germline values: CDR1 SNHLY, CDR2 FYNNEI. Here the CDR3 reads CASSDQPRRPEEYEQYF. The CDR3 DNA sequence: TGTGCCAGCAGTGACCAACCTAGGCGGCCGGAGGAGTACGAGCAGTACTTC.

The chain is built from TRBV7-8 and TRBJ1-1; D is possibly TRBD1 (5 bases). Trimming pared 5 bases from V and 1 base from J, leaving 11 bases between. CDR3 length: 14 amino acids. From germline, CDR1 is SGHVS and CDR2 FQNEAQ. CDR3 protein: CASSPEGPNTEAFF. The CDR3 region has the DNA TGTGCCAGCAGCCCGGAGGGACCGAACACTGAAGCTTTCTTT.

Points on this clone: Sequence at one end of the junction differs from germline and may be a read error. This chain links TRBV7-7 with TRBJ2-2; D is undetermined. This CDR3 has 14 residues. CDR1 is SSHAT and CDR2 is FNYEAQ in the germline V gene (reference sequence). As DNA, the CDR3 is TGTGCTAGCAGCTTTCGGAGCGAAAGCGGGGAGCTGTTTTTT. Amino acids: CASSFRSESGELFF.

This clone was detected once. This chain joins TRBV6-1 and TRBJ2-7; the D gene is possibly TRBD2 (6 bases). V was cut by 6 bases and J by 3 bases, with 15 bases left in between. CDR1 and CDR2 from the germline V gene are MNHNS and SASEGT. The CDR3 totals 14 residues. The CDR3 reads CASSQRGAGYEQYF. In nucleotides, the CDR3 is TGTGCCAGCAGCCAACGGGGAGCGGGCTACGAGCAGTACTTC.

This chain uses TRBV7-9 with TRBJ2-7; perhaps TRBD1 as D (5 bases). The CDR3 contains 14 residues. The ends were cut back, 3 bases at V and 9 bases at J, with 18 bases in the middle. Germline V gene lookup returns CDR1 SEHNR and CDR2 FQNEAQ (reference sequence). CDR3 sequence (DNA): TGTGCCAGCAGCTTGGAAACATTGGACAAGGGGCAGTACTTC. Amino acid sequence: CASSLETLDKGQYF.